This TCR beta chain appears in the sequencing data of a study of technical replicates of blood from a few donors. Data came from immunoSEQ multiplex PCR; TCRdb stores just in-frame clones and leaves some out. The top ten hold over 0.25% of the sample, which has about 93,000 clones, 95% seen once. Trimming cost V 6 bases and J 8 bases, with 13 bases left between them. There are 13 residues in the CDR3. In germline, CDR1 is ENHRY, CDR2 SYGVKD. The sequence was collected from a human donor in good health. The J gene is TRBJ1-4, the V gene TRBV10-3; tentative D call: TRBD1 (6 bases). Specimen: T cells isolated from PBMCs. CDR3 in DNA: TGTGCCATCAGGGGACAAGAGGCAGAAAAACTGTTTTTT. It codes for CAIRGQEAEKLFF.